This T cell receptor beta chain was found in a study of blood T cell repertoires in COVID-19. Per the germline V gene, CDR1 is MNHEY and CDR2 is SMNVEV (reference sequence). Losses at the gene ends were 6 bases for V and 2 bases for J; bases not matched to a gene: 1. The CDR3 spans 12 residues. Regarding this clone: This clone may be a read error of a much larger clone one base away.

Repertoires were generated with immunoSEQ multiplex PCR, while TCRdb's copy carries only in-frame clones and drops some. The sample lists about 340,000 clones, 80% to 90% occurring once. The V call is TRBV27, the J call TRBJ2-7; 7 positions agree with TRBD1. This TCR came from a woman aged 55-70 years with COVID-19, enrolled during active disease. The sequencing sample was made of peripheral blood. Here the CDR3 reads CASSGTAYEQYF. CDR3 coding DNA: TGTGCCAGCAGCGGGACAGCCTACGAGCAGTACTTC.